The source of this T cell receptor (beta chain) is a study of OX40 agonist ivuxolimab in advanced cancers. Collection of blood occurred at baseline, at cycle 4 day 1, and at cycle 7 day 1. Study-wide results and limits: Clonal expansion by week 6 occurred in CD4+ and CD8+ blood T cells (at 0.1 to 3.0 mg/kg).

Some clones are missing from TCRdb's copy, which holds only in-frame ones; the method was immunoSEQ multiplex PCR. This sample yields roughly 61,000 clones, of which less than 90% are seen a single time; around 0.6% belongs to the top ten. V was trimmed by 4 bases and J by 1 base, leaving 14 bases between them. The CDR3 has 16 residues. Germline V gene sequence: CDR1 SNHLY, CDR2 FYNNEI. A note on this clone: The antigen remains unidentified.

This sequence originates from an adult with an advanced solid tumor such as melanoma, head and neck, liver or kidney cancer. The rearrangement joins TRBV2 to TRBJ1-5, with a possible D match to TRBD1 (6 bases). Sample: CD4+ or CD8+ T cells sorted from blood, taken in a trial of the OX40 agonist ivuxolimab. The chain's CDR3 is CASSVQGMGSNQPQHF. The CDR3 coding sequence is TGTGCCAGCAGTGTACAGGGAATGGGGAGCAATCAGCCCCAGCATTTT. The full variable domain, in which reference TRBV2 and TRBJ1-5 provide the parts outside the CDR3, is EPEVTQTPSHQVTQMGQEVILRCVPISNHLYFYWYRQILGQKVEFLVSFYNNEISEKSEIFDDQFSVERPDGSNFTLKIRSTKLEDSAMYFCASSVQGMGSNQPQHFGDGTRLSIL.